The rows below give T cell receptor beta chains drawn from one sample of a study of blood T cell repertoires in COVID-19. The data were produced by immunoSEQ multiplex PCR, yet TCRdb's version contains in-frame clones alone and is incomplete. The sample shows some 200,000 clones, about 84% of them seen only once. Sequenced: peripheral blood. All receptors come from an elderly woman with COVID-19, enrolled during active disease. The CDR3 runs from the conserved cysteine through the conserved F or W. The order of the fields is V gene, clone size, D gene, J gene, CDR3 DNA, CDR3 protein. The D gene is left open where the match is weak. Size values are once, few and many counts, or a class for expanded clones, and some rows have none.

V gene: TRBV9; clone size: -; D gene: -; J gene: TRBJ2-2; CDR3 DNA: TGTGCCAGCAGCGTCCTCGGGGCGAACACCGGGGAGCTGTTTTTT; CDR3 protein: CASSVLGANTGELFF
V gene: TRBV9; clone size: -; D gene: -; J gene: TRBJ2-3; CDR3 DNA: TGTGCCAGCAGCCCTCGGACAGCCAGTACAGATACGCAGTATTTT; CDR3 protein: CASSPRTASTDTQYF
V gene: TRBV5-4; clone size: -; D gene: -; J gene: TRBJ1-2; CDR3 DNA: TGTGCCAGCAGCTTGGCGGGGGGGGCTGGCTACACCTTC; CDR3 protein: CASSLAGGAGYTF
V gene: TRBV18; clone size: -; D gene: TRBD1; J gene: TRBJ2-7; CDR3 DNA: TGTGCCAGCTCACCGGGGACAGGGGATGCGAGTGGTTCCTACGAGCAGTACTTC; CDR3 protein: CASSPGTGDASGSYEQYF
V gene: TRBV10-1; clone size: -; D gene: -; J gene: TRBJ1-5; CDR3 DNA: TGCGCCAGCAGGTATAGCAATCAGCCCCAGCATTTT; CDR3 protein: CASRYSNQPQHF
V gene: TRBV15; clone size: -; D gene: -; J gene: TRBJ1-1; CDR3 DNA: TGTGCCACCACTCTGATGGGGGGGGCGGAGGGTTTCTTT; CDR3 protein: CATTLMGGAEGFF
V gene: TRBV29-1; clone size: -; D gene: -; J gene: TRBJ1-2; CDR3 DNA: TGCAGCGTTGCACAGAATGGCTACACCTTC; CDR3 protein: CSVAQNGYTF
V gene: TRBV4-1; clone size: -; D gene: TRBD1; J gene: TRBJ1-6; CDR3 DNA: TGCGCCAGCAGCCATAACGGACAGGGGATTAATTCACCCCTCCACTTT; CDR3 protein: CASSHNGQGINSPLHF
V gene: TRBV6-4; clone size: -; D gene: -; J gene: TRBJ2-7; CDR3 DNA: TGTGCCAGCCCACATCTTCCGGGTGGGAGATATCCCTACGAGCAGTACTTC; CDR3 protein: CASPHLPGGRYPYEQYF
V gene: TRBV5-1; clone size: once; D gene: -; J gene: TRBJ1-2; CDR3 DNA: TGCGCCAGCAGCTTAGGGGCCCCCGGTGACTATGGCTACACCTTC; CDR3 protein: CASSLGAPGDYGYTF
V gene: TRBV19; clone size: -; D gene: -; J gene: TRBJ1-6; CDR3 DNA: TGTGCCAGTAGTATGAAGGGGAATTCACCCCTCCACTTT; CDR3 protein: CASSMKGNSPLHF
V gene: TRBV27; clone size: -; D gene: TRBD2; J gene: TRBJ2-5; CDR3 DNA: TGTGCCAGCAGTTTATATGCTAGCGGGGGGGAGACCCAGTACTTC; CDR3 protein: CASSLYASGGETQYF
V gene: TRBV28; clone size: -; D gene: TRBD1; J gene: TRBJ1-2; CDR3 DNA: TGTGCTGGGGGGGACAGGGGGCCGACCTCCTATGGCTACACCTTC; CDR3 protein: CAGGDRGPTSYGYTF
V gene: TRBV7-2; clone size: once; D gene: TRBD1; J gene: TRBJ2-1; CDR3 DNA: TGTGCCAGCAGCCCACGGGACAGGTACAATGAGCAGTTCTTC; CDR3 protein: CASSPRDRYNEQFF
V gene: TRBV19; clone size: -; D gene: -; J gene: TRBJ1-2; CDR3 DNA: TGTGCCAGTAGTATTGGCGGGCAGGGGAGCAACTATGGCTACACCTTC; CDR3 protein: CASSIGGQGSNYGYTF
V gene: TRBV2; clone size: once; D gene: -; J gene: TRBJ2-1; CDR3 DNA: TGTGCCAGCAGTTGGAGCTCCTACAATGAGCAGTTCTTC; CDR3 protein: CASSWSSYNEQFF
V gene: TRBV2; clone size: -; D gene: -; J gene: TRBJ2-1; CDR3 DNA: TGTGCCAGCAGTGGGAGGACAGAATTGGACGAGCAGTTCTTC; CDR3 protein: CASSGRTELDEQFF
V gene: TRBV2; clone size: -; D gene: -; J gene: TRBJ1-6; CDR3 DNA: TGTGCCAGCAGAGGAGACTATAATTCACCCCTCCACTTT; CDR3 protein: CASRGDYNSPLHF
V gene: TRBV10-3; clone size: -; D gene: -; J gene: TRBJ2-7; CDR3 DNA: TGTGCCATCAGTGGGTACAGGAGATCAAGCTCCTACGAGCAGTACTTC; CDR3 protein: CAISGYRRSSSYEQYF
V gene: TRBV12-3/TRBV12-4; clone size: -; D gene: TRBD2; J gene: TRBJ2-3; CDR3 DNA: TGTGTAGCGGGGGGTGCCTACGATACGCAGTATTTT; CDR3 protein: CVAGGAYDTQYF
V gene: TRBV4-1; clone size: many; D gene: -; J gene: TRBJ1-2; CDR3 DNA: TGCGCCAGCAGCCAAGGATGGGGGGAAGAAACCTATGGCTACACCTTC; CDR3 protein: CASSQGWGEETYGYTF
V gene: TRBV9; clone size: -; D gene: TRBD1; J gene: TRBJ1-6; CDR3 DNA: TGTGCCAGCAGCGCCGGGGACAGGGGTTCACCCCTCCACTTT; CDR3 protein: CASSAGDRGSPLHF
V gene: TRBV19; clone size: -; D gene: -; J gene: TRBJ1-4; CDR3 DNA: TGTGCCAGTAGTATTAATGGATGGAGGGAAAAACTGTTTTTT; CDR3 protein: CASSINGWREKLFF
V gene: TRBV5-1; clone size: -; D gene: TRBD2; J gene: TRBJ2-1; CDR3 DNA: TGCGCCAGCAGCTTGGAAGGAGCGGGAGTGCTTGAGCAGTTCTTC; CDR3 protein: CASSLEGAGVLEQFF